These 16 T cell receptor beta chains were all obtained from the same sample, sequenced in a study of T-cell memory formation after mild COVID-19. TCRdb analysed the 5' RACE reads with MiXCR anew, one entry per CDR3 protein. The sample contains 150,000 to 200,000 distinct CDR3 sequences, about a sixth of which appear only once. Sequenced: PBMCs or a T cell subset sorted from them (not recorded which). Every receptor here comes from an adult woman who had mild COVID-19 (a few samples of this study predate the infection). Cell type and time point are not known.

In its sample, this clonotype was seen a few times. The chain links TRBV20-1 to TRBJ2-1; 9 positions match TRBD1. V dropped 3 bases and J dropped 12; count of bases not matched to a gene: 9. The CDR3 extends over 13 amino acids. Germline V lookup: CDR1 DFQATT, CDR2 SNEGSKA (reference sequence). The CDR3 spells CSASPGTGFWQFF. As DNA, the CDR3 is TGCAGTGCTAGTCCGGGGACAGGGTTTTGGCAGTTCTTC.

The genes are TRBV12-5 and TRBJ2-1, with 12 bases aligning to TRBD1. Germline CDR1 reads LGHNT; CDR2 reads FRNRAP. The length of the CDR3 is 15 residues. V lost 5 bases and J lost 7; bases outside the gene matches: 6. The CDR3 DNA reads TGTGCTAGTGGTCTGGGACAGGGGGCGCGAAATGAGCAGTTCTTC. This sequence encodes CASGLGQGARNEQFF.

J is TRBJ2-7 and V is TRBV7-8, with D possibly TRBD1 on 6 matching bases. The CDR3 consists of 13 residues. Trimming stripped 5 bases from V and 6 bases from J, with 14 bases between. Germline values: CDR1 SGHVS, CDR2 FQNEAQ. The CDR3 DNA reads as TGTGCCAGCAGCGCGAACAGGGATCGCGAGCAGTACTTC. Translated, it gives CASSANRDREQYF.

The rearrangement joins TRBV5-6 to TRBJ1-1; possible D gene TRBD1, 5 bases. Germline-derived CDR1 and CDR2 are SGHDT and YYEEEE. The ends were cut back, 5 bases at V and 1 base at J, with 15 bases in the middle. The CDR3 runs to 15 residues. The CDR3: CASSFPGDRNTEAFF. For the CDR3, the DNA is TGTGCCAGCAGTTTCCCGGGGGATCGGAACACTGAAGCTTTCTTT.

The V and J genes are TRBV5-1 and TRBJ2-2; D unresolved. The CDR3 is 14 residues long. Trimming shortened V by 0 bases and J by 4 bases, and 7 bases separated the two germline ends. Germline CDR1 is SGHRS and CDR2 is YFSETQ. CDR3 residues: CASSLEKLTGELFF. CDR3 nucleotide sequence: TGCGCCAGCAGCTTGGAAAAGCTCACCGGGGAGCTGTTTTTT.

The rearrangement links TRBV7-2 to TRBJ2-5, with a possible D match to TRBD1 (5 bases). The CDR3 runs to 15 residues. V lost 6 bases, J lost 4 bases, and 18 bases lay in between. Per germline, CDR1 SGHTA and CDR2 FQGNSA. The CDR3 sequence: CASRSQGSNPETQYF. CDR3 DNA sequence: TGTGCCAGCAGGTCCCAGGGTTCAAATCCAGAGACCCAGTACTTC.

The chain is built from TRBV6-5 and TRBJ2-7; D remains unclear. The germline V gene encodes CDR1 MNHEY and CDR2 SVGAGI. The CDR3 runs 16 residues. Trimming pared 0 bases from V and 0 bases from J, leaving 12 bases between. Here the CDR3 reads CASSYSANWASYEQYF. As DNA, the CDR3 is TGTGCCAGCAGTTACTCGGCCAACTGGGCCTCCTACGAGCAGTACTTC.

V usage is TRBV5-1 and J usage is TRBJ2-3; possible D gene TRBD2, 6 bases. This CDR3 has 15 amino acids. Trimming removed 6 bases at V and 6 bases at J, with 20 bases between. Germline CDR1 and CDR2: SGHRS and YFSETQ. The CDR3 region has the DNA TGCGCCAGCATGCTTGCCCCCGGAGGGGCTGATACGCAGTATTTT. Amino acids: CASMLAPGGADTQYF. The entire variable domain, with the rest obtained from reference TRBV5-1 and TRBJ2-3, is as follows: KAGVTQTPRYLIKTRGQQVTLSCSPISGHRSVSWYQQTPGQGLQFLFEYFSETQRNKGNFPGRFSGRQFSNSRSEMNVSTLELGDSALYLCASMLAPGGADTQYFGPGTRLTVL.

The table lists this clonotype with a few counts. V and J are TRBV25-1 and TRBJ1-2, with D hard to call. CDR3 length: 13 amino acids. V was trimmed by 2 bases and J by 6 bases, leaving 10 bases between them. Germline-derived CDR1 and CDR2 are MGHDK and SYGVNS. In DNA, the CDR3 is TGTGCCAGCAGTGAAGGGGTGGCGGATGGCTACACCTTC. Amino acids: CASSEGVADGYTF.

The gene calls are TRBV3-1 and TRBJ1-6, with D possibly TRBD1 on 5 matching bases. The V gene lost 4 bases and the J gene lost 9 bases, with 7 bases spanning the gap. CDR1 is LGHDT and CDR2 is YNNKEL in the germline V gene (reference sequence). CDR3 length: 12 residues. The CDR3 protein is CASSPGGSPLHF. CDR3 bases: TGTGCCAGCAGCCCGGGGGGTTCACCCCTCCACTTT.

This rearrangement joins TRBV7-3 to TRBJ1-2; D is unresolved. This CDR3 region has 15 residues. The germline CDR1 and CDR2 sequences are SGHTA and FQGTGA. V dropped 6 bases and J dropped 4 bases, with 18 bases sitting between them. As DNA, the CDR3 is TGTGCCAGCAGTTCTTCTGGCAGGCGGGGCTATGGCTACACCTTC. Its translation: CASSSSGRRGYGYTF.

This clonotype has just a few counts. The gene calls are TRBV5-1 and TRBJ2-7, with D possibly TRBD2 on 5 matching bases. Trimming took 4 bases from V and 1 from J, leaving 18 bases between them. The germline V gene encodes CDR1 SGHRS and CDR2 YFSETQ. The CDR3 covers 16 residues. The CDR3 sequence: CASSGLGRTQSYEQYF. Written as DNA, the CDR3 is TGCGCCAGCAGCGGCCTGGGTAGGACTCAGTCCTACGAGCAGTACTTC.

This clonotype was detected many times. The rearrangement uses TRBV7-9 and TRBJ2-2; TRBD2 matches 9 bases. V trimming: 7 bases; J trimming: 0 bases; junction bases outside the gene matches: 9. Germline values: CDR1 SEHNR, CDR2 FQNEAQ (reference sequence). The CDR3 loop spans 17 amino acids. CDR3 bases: TGTGCCAGCACCCGGGGGTCTAGCGGGGCGAACACCGGGGAGCTGTTTTTT. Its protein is CASTRGSSGANTGELFF.

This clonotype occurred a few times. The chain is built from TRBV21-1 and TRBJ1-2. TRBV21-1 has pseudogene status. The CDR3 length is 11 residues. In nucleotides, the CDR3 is TGTGCCAGCAGCACGCGTGGTGGCTACACCTTC. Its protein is CASSTRGGYTF.

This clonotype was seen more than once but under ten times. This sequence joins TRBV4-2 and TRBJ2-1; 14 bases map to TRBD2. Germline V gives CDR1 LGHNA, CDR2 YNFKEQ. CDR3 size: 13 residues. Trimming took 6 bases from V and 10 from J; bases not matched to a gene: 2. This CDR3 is CASRGLAGAEQFF. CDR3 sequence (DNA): TGTGCCAGCAGGGGACTAGCGGGAGCCGAGCAGTTCTTC.

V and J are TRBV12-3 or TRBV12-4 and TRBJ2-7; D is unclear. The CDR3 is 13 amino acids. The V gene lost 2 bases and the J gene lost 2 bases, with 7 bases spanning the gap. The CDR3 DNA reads TGTGCCAGCAGTTTACAGGTTCCCTACGAGCAGTACTTC. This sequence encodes CASSLQVPYEQYF.